Shown below are 19 T cell receptor beta chains from a single sample sequenced in a study of identical twins. TCRdb processed the 5' RACE reads anew with MiXCR; each CDR3 protein has one entry. The sample lists approximately 690,000 distinct CDR3 sequences; roughly 6.2% were seen once. Material for sequencing was naive T cells sorted from blood. These receptors were obtained from a man younger than 35 in good health.

This clonotype has at least ten counts. V usage is TRBV10-3 and J usage is TRBJ1-5; tentatively, D is TRBD1 (5 bases). The CDR3 is 13 residues long. Germline V CDR1 and CDR2: ENHRY, SYGVKD. Trimming stripped 0 bases from V and 8 bases from J, with 8 bases between. This CDR3 reads CAISESGAKPQHF. The DNA for the CDR3 is TGTGCCATCAGTGAGTCTGGGGCTAAGCCCCAGCATTTT.

This clonotype came up many times. The chain couples TRBV20-1 to TRBJ2-7; 8 bases agree with TRBD1. Germline V CDR1 and CDR2: DFQATT, SNEGSKA (reference sequence). The CDR3 is made up of 14 amino acids. V dropped 6 bases and J dropped 4; count of bases not matched to a gene: 11. This chain's CDR3 is CSAKTGGSGYEQYF. CDR3 in DNA: TGCAGTGCCAAAACAGGGGGATCGGGTTACGAGCAGTACTTC.

This clonotype was observed at least ten times. The genes are TRBV4-2 and TRBJ2-4; unclear D gene. CDR3 length: 17 residues. Between the trimmed V and J ends, which lost 2 bases and 0 bases, there was a span of 14 bases. Germline CDR1 LGHNA, CDR2 YNFKEQ. CDR3 sequence (DNA): TGTGCCAGCAGCCAAATCGGGTGGGAATTAGCCAAAAACATTCAGTACTTC. It encodes CASSQIGWELAKNIQYF.

This clonotype turned up a few times. The CDR3 protein is CASRPDSQPQHF. The CDR3, as DNA: TGTGCCAGCAGACCGGACAGTCAGCCCCAGCATTTT. This sequence joins TRBV2 and TRBJ1-5, with D possibly matching TRBD1 (6 bases). The V gene's germline CDR1 is SNHLY and CDR2 FYNNEI. V was cut by 6 bases and J by 6 bases, with 9 bases left in between. The CDR3 contains 12 residues.

This clonotype was observed at least ten times. This rearrangement joins TRBV15 to TRBJ2-2, with a tentative D call TRBD1 (6 bases). Trimming took off 1 base at V and 1 base at J, with 10 bases between the two ends. The germline V gene encodes CDR1 LNHNV and CDR2 YYDKDF (reference sequence). The CDR3 is 16 amino acids. Written as DNA, the CDR3 is TGTGCCACCAGCAGAGTTCCGGGACAGAACACCGGGGAGCTGTTTTTT. This codes for CATSRVPGQNTGELFF.

The chain couples TRBV7-3 to TRBJ2-2; either TRBD1 or TRBD2 may fit D (5 bases each). The CDR3 sequence is 17 residues long. In germline, CDR1 is SGHTA, CDR2 FQGTGA. The V and J ends lost 1 base and 5 bases respectively, with 17 bases between them. DNA for the CDR3: TGTGCCAGCAGCTTAAAGTCAAGCGGAAAGGGGACCGGGGAGCTGTTTTTT. Translated, it gives CASSLKSSGKGTGELFF.

A few counts support this clonotype. The CDR3: CASIFGGSNTGELFF. Written as DNA, the CDR3 is TGTGCCAGCATTTTTGGCGGCTCGAACACCGGGGAGCTGTTTTTT. The J gene is TRBJ2-2, the V gene TRBV2; D not certain. The CDR3 has 15 residues. Germline V gene lookup returns CDR1 SNHLY and CDR2 FYNNEI. V lost 7 bases, J lost 0 bases, and 12 bases lay in between.

The chain links TRBV29-1 to TRBJ1-5; tentatively, D is TRBD1 (6 bases). Germline V CDR1 and CDR2: SQVTM, ANQGSEA. V was pared by 6 bases and J by 6 bases, with 15 bases between. The CDR3 consists of 13 residues. The CDR3 reads CSVGPGVGQPQHF. DNA for the CDR3: TGCAGCGTCGGTCCAGGGGTGGGTCAGCCCCAGCATTTT.

The chain carries TRBV15 and TRBJ2-1; TRBD1 might be the D (6 bases). This CDR3 is built from 19 residues. From germline, CDR1 is LNHNV and CDR2 YYDKDF (reference sequence). V lost 0 bases and J 0 bases, leaving 18 bases between the germline ends. The CDR3 sequence is CATSRETPGTRGSYNEQFF. The CDR3 DNA is TGTGCCACCAGCAGAGAGACACCCGGGACAAGAGGCTCCTACAATGAGCAGTTCTTC.

The CDR3 region has the DNA TGTGCCAGCAGCTTACTACGGGTGACCGGGGAGCTGTTTTTT. This translates into CASSLLRVTGELFF. The V call is TRBV7-9, the J call TRBJ2-2, with D unclear. V lost 2 bases to trimming and J lost 5 bases, with 9 bases between them. The CDR3 runs to 14 residues. The germline CDR1 and CDR2 sequences are SEHNR and FQNEAQ (reference sequence).

This clonotype showed up just a few times. The chain recombines TRBV5-1 with TRBJ2-6; D not certain. V shed 7 bases and J shed 2 bases, with 10 bases lying between them. The CDR3 sequence is 14 residues long. Germline V CDR1 and CDR2: SGHRS, YFSETQ. This CDR3 reads CASGEVAGANVLTF. In DNA form, the CDR3 reads TGCGCCAGCGGAGAGGTCGCTGGGGCCAACGTCCTGACTTTC.

This clonotype showed up many times. The chain uses TRBV6-5 and TRBJ2-3; D remains ambiguous. This CDR3 spans 15 amino acids. Germline V lookup: CDR1 MNHEY, CDR2 SVGAGI. Trimming left V 2 bases short and J 4 bases short, with 13 bases between. The CDR3 sequence is CASSYPDQSPDTQYF. In DNA form, the CDR3 reads TGTGCCAGCAGTTACCCGGACCAATCGCCAGATACGCAGTATTTT.

This clonotype was seen at least ten times. The CDR3 sequence is CASERTSNTGELFF. CDR3 bases: TGTGCCAGCGAGCGGACATCGAACACCGGGGAGCTGTTTTTT. The gene calls are TRBV12-3 or TRBV12-4 and TRBJ2-2, with D perhaps being TRBD1 or TRBD2 (5 bases each). V was pared by 8 bases and J by 0 bases, with 10 bases between. This CDR3 contains 14 residues.

This clonotype occurred many times. V and J are TRBV20-1 and TRBJ2-1; D unresolved. With 0 bases removed from V and 4 bases from J, the gap between germline ends came to 13 bases. Germline assignment: CDR1 DFQATT and CDR2 SNEGSKA (reference sequence). This CDR3 comprises 15 residues. CDR3 coding DNA: TGCAGTGCTAGAGATCGAGCCGTAGTTTACAATGAGCAGTTCTTC. This gives the protein CSARDRAVVYNEQFF.

Only a few counts were recorded for this clonotype. The DNA for the CDR3 is TGCGCCAGCAGCTACAGCCTCCTAGCGGGAGGGCGGAATGAGCAGTTCTTC. This sequence encodes CASSYSLLAGGRNEQFF. The gene calls are TRBV5-1 and TRBJ2-1; TRBD2 aligns across 12 bases. Looked up from germline, CDR1 is SGHRS and CDR2 is YFSETQ. The CDR3 sequence is 17 residues long. The V gene end was trimmed by 3 bases and the J gene end by 7 bases; junction bases not matched to a gene: 11. Supplemented by reference TRBV5-1 and TRBJ2-1, the full variable domain reads KAGVTQTPRYLIKTRGQQVTLSCSPISGHRSVSWYQQTPGQGLQFLFEYFSETQRNKGNFPGRFSGRQFSNSRSEMNVSTLELGDSALYLCASSYSLLAGGRNEQFFGPGTRLTVL.

The V call is TRBV7-3, the J call TRBJ1-1, with 9 bases lining up with TRBD1. V lost 5 bases, J lost 4 bases, and 5 bases stayed unmatched. There are 14 residues in the CDR3. Looked up from germline, CDR1 is SGHTA and CDR2 is FQGTGA. The chain's CDR3 is CASSVTGGPTEAFF. The DNA of the CDR3 is TGTGCCAGCAGCGTCACAGGGGGCCCCACTGAAGCTTTCTTT. Full variable domain (outside the CDR3, taken from reference TRBV7-3 and TRBJ1-1): GAGVSQTPSNKVTEKGKYVELRCDPISGHTALYWYRQSLGQGPEFLIYFQGTGAADDSGLPNDRFFAVRPEGSVSTLKIQRTERGDSAVYLCASSVTGGPTEAFFGQGTRLTVV.

This clonotype came up many times. V and J are TRBV11-1 and TRBJ2-1; 7 positions match TRBD2. The CDR3 has 19 residues. The germline V gene has CDR1 SGHAT and CDR2 FQDESV (reference sequence). The V and J ends lost 5 bases and 0 bases, in that order; junction bases with no gene match: 16. The CDR3 nucleotides are TGTGCCAGCAGCCGCCCCACCAATCTAGCGGCAAGCTCCTACAATGAGCAGTTCTTC. Translated, it gives CASSRPTNLAASSYNEQFF.

This clonotype was seen repeatedly, ten times or more. CDR3 in DNA: TGTGCCAGCAGTTCCCCCCTACATACCTACAATGAGCAGTTCTTC. It yields the protein CASSSPLHTYNEQFF. The rearrangement links TRBV27 to TRBJ2-1; no reliable D call. V dropped 4 bases and J dropped 2 bases, with 12 bases sitting between them. The CDR3 is 15 amino acids. Germline V gene data show CDR1 as MNHEY and CDR2 as SMNVEV (reference sequence).

This clonotype was seen repeatedly, ten times or more. The chain carries TRBV15 and TRBJ2-7; D remains unclear. There are 14 residues in the CDR3. The germline V and J ends were trimmed by 0 bases and 2 bases, with 8 bases remaining between them. Germline V gene sequence: CDR1 LNHNV, CDR2 YYDKDF (reference sequence). In DNA form, the CDR3 reads TGTGCCACCAGCAGAGATCCATTAACCTACGAGCAGTACGTC. This encodes CATSRDPLTYEQYV.